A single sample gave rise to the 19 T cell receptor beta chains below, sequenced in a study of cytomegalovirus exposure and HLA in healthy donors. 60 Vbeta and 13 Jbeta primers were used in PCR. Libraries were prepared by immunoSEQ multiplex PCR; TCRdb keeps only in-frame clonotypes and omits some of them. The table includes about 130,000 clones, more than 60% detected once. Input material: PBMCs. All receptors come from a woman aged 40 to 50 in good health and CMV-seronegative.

CDR3 sequence: CASFTGTSGQETQYF. CDR3 nucleotide sequence: TGCGCCAGCTTCACCGGGACTAGCGGCCAAGAGACCCAGTACTTC. This chain connects TRBV5-1 to TRBJ2-5; 11 nucleotides align to TRBD2. Germline V lookup: CDR1 SGHRS, CDR2 YFSETQ. There are 15 residues in the CDR3. The V and J ends lost 7 bases and 1 base, in that order; junction bases with no gene match: 6.

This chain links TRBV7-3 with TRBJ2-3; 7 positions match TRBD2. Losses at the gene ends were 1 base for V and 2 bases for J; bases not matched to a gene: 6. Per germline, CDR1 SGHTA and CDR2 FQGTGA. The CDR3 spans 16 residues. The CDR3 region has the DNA TGTGCCAGCAGCTTAATTCCGGGAGGAACCACAGATACGCAGTATTTT. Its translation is CASSLIPGGTTDTQYF.

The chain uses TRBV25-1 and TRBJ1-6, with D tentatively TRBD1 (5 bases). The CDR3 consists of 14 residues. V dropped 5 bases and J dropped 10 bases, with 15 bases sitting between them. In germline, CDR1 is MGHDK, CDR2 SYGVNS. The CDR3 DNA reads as TGTGCCAGCAGTCCTTGGGGGGTGTGGTCACCCCTCCACTTT. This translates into CASSPWGVWSPLHF. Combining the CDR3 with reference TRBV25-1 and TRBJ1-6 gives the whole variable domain EADIYQTPRYLVIGTGKKITLECSQTMGHDKMYWYQQDPGMELHLIHYSYGVNSTEKGDLSSESTVSRIRTEHFPLTLESARPSHTSQYLCASSPWGVWSPLHFGNGTRLTVT.

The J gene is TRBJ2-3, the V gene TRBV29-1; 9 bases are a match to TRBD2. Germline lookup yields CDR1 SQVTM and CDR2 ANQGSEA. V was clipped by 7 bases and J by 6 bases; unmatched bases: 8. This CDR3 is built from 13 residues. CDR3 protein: CSASSGASDTQYF. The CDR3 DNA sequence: TGCAGCGCTTCTAGCGGGGCCAGCGATACGCAGTATTTT.

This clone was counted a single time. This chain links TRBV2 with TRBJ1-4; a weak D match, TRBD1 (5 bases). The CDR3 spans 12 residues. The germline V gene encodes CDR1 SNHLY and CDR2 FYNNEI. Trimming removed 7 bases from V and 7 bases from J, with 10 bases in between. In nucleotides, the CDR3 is TGTGCCAGCAAGCCCAGGGTTGAAAAACTGTTTTTT. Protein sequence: CASKPRVEKLFF. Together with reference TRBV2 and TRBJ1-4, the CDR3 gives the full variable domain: EPEVTQTPSHQVTQMGQEVILRCVPISNHLYFYWYRQILGQKVEFLVSFYNNEISEKSEIFDDQFSVERPDGSNFTLKIRSTKLEDSAMYFCASKPRVEKLFFGSGTQLSVL.

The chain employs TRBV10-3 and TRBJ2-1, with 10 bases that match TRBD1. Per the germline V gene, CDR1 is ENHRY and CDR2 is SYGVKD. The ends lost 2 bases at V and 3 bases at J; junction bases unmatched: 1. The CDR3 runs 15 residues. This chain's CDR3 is CAISEGTGVYNEQFF. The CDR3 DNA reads TGTGCCATCAGTGAGGGGACAGGGGTCTACAATGAGCAGTTCTTC.

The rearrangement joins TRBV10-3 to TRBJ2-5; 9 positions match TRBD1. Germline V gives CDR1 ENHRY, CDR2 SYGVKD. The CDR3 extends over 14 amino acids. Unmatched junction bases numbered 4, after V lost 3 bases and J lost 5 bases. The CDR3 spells CAISEGTGTETQYF. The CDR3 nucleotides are TGTGCCATCAGTGAAGGGACAGGGACGGAGACCCAGTACTTC.

In DNA, the CDR3 is TGTGCCAGCAGCCAGGCGTTCTCTGGAAACACCATATATTTT. Its translation is CASSQAFSGNTIYF. The chain employs TRBV5-4 and TRBJ1-3, with D uncertain. Germline values: CDR1 SGHNT, CDR2 YYREEE (reference sequence). V shed 4 bases and J shed 0 bases, with 8 bases lying between them. The length of the CDR3 is 14 residues.

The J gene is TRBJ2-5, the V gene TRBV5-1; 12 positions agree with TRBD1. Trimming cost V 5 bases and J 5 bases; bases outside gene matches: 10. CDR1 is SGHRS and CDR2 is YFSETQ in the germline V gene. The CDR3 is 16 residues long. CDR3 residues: CASSYRDRGLAETQYF. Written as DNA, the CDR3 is TGCGCCAGCAGTTACCGGGACAGGGGGCTGGCGGAGACCCAGTACTTC.

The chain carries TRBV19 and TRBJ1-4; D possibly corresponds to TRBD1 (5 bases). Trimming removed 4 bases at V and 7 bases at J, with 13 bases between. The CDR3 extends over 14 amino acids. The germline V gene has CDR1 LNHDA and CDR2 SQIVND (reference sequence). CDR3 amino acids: CASSTRQILEKLFF. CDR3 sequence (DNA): TGTGCCAGTAGTACCCGACAGATACTTGAAAAACTGTTTTTT.

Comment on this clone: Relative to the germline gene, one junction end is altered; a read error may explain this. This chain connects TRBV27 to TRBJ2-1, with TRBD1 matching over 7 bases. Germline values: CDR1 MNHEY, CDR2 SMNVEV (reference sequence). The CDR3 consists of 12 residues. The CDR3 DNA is TGTACCAGCAGTGGAGACAGGGCGGAGCAGTTCTTC. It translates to CTSSGDRAEQFF.

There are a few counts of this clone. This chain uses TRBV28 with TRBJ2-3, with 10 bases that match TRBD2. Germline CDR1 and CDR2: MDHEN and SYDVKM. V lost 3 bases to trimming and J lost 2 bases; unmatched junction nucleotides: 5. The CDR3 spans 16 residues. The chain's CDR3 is CASSFLAGGFTDTQYF. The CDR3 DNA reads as TGTGCCAGCAGTTTTTTAGCGGGAGGTTTCACAGATACGCAGTATTTT.

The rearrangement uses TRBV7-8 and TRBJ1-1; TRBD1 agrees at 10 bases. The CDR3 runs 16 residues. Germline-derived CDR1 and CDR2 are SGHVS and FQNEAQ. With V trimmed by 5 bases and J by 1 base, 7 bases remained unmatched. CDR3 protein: CASSPGQGDPNTEAFF. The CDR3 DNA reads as TGTGCCAGCAGCCCCGGACAGGGGGATCCGAACACTGAAGCTTTCTTT.

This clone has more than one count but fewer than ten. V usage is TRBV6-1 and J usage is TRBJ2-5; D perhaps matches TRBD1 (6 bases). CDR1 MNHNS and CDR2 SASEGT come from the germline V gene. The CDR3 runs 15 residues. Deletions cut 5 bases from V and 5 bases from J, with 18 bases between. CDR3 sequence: CASSTGDNRPETQYF. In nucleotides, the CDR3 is TGTGCCAGCAGTACCGGGGACAACCGGCCGGAGACCCAGTACTTC.

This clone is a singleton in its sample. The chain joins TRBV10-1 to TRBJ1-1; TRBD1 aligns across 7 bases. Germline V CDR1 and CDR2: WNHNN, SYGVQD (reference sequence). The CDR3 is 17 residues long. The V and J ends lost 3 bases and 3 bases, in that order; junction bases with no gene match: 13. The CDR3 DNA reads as TGCGCCAGCAGTGAATCGGTCCTGACAGGGCCGGACACTGAAGCTTTCTTT. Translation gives CASSESVLTGPDTEAFF.

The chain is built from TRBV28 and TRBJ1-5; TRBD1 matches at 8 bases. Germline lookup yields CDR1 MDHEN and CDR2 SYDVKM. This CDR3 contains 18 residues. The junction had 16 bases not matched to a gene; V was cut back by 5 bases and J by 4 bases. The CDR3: CASSAEDRETSMNQPQHF. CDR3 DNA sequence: TGTGCCAGCAGTGCCGAGGACAGGGAAACATCCATGAATCAGCCCCAGCATTTT.

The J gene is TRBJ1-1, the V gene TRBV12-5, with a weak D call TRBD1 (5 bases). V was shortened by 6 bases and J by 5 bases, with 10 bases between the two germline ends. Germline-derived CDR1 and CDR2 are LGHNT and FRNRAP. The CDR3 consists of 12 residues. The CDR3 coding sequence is TGTGCTAGTGGCCGGGGGGGTACTGAAGCTTTCTTT. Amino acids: CASGRGGTEAFF.

CDR3 sequence reads: CASSPRLAGAKQETQYF. CDR3 in DNA: TGTGCCAGCTCACCACGACTAGCGGGGGCCAAACAAGAGACCCAGTACTTC. The J gene is TRBJ2-5, the V gene TRBV18; 12 bases align to TRBD2. The J segment lost 2 bases and the V segment lost 1 base, leaving 5 bases of the junction unmatched. This CDR3 contains 17 residues. Germline lookup yields CDR1 KGHSH and CDR2 LQKENI.

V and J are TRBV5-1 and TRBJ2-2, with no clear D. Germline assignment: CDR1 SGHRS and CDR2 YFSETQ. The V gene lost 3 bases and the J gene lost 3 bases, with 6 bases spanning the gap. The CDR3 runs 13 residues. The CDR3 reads CASSSSDTGELFF. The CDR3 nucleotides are TGCGCCAGCAGCTCGAGCGACACCGGGGAGCTGTTTTTT.